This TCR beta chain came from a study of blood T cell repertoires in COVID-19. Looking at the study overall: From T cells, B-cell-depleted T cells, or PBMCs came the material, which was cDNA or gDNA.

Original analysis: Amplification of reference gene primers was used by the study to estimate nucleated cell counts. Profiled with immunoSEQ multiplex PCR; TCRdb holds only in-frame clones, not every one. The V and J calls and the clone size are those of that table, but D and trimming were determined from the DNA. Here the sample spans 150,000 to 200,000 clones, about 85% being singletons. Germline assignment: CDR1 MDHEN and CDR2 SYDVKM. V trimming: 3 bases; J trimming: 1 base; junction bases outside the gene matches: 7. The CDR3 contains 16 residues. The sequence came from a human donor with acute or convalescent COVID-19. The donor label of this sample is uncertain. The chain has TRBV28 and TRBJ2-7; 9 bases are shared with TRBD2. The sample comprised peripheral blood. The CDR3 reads CASSLMPSGKSYEQYF. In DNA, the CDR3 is TGTGCCAGCAGTTTGATGCCTAGCGGGAAGTCCTACGAGCAGTACTTC.